The rows below give T cell receptor beta chains drawn from one sample of a study of Ad26.COV2.S vaccination and SARS-CoV-2 variants. Only in-frame clones appear in the TCRdb table, and some are missing; sequencing was by immunoSEQ multiplex PCR. The sample contains 350,000 to 450,000 clones, 89% of which appear only once. This specimen was peripheral blood, taken in a trial of Ad26.COV2.S vaccine versus placebo. Receptors were obtained from a person between 18 and 65 years old who received the Ad26.COV2.S COVID-19 vaccine or a placebo. The CDR3 runs from the conserved cysteine through the conserved F or W. Each record gives: V gene, J gene, D gene, clone size, CDR3 DNA, CDR3 protein. The D gene is left open where the match is weak. Only some rows state a clone size, as once, few, many or a class for expanded clones.

v_gene: TRBV7-9; j_gene: TRBJ2-5; d_gene: .; abundance: .; CDR3nt: TGTGCCAGCAGCGACACCGGTACTAGCACCAAAGAGACCCAGTACTTC; CDR3aa: CASSDTGTSTKETQYF
v_gene: TRBV6-1; j_gene: TRBJ1-6; d_gene: .; abundance: few; CDR3nt: TGTGCCAGCAGTGAAGGCGGCAGGTTGAGCTCCTATAATTCACCCCTCCACTTT; CDR3aa: CASSEGGRLSSYNSPLHF
v_gene: TRBV28; j_gene: TRBJ2-1; d_gene: TRBD1; abundance: .; CDR3nt: TGTGCCAGCAGTTTAGGGGGCCCAGGGGGTGAGCAGTTCTTC; CDR3aa: CASSLGGPGGEQFF
v_gene: TRBV30; j_gene: TRBJ2-5; d_gene: TRBD2; abundance: .; CDR3nt: TGTGCCTGGAGTGTCCCTAGCGGGAGGGGGGAGACCCAGTACTTC; CDR3aa: CAWSVPSGRGETQYF
v_gene: TRBV30; j_gene: TRBJ2-1; d_gene: TRBD2; abundance: .; CDR3nt: TGTGCCTGGAGTCCTCCGGGACTAGGTTCCAATGAGCAGTTCTTC; CDR3aa: CAWSPPGLGSNEQFF
v_gene: TRBV20-1; j_gene: TRBJ2-3; d_gene: TRBD2; abundance: .; CDR3nt: TGCAGTGCTAGTAACCCTAGCGGGAGCGCTAGCACAGATACGCAGTATTTT; CDR3aa: CSASNPSGSASTDTQYF
v_gene: TRBV7-9; j_gene: TRBJ2-7; d_gene: TRBD2; abundance: .; CDR3nt: TGTGCCAGCAGCAACCGGACTAGCGGGCCATACGAGCAGTACTTC; CDR3aa: CASSNRTSGPYEQYF
v_gene: TRBV6-5; j_gene: TRBJ1-1; d_gene: .; abundance: .; CDR3nt: TGTGCCAGCAGTCGAAACACTGAAGCTTTCTTT; CDR3aa: CASSRNTEAFF
v_gene: TRBV3-1/TRBV3-2; j_gene: TRBJ1-1; d_gene: .; abundance: .; CDR3nt: TGTGCCAGCAGCCAAGATATAATGAACACTGAAGCTTTCTTT; CDR3aa: CASSQDIMNTEAFF
v_gene: TRBV30; j_gene: TRBJ1-5; d_gene: .; abundance: .; CDR3nt: TGTGCCTGGAGTGACGGCAACAATCAGCCCCAGCATTTT; CDR3aa: CAWSDGNNQPQHF
v_gene: TRBV5-1; j_gene: TRBJ2-5; d_gene: .; abundance: .; CDR3nt: TGCGCCAGCAGCTTTGTATCTGGGCCTGCTCGAAAGACCCAGTACTTC; CDR3aa: CASSFVSGPARKTQYF
v_gene: TRBV5-1; j_gene: TRBJ2-5; d_gene: TRBD1; abundance: .; CDR3nt: TGCGCCAGCAGCTCTGGACAGGCCCCTAACCAAGAGACCCAGTACTTC; CDR3aa: CASSSGQAPNQETQYF
v_gene: TRBV24-1; j_gene: TRBJ2-3; d_gene: .; abundance: .; CDR3nt: TGTGCCACCAGTGTTGGGGCGACAGATACGCAGTATTTT; CDR3aa: CATSVGATDTQYF
v_gene: TRBV4-1; j_gene: TRBJ2-7; d_gene: TRBD1; abundance: .; CDR3nt: TGCGCCAGCAGCCAGCCCGGGACAGCGCGAGAAAAATACGAGCAGTACTTC; CDR3aa: CASSQPGTAREKYEQYF
v_gene: TRBV5-1; j_gene: TRBJ2-3; d_gene: .; abundance: .; CDR3nt: TGCGCCAGCAGCTTGGGGAATGTAATCAGCACAGATACGCAGTATTTT; CDR3aa: CASSLGNVISTDTQYF
v_gene: TRBV6-5; j_gene: TRBJ1-4; d_gene: .; abundance: .; CDR3nt: TGTGCCAGCAGACAGGGACCCAATGAAAAACTGTTTTTT; CDR3aa: CASRQGPNEKLFF
v_gene: TRBV28; j_gene: TRBJ1-4; d_gene: .; abundance: .; CDR3nt: TGTGCCAGCAGTTTGGCGAGGAAGTCGGGCGCAACTAATGAAAAACTGTTTTTT; CDR3aa: CASSLARKSGATNEKLFF